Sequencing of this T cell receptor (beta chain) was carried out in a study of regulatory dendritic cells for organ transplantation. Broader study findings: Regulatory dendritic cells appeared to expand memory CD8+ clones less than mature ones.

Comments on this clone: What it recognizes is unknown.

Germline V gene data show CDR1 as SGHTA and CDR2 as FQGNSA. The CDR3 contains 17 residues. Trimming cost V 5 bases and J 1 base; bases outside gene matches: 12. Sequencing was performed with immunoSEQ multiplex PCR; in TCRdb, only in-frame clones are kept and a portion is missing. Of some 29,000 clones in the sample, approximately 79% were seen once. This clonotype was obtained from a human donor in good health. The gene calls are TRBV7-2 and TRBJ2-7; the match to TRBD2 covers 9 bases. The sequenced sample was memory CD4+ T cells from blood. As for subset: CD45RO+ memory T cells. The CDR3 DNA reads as TGTGCCAGCAGCGCCACAAAGCGGGAGGTGAGATCCTACGAGCAGTACTTC. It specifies CASSATKREVRSYEQYF.